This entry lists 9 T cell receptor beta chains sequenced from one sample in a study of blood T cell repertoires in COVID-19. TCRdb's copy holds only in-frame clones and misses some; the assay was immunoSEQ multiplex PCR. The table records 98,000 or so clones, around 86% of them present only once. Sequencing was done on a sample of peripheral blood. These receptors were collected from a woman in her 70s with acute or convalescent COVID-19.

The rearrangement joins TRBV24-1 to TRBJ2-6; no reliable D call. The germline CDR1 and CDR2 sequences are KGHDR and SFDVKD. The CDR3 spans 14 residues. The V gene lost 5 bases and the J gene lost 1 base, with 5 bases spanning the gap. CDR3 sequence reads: CATSAGSGANVLTF. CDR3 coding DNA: TGTGCCACCAGTGCCGGTTCTGGGGCCAACGTCCTGACTTTC.

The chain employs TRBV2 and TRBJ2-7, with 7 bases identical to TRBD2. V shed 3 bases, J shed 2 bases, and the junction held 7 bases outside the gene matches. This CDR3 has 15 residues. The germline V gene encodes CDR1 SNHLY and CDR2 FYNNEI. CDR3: CASSDMASGAYEQYF. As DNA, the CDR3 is TGTGCCAGCAGTGATATGGCTAGCGGTGCCTACGAGCAGTACTTC.

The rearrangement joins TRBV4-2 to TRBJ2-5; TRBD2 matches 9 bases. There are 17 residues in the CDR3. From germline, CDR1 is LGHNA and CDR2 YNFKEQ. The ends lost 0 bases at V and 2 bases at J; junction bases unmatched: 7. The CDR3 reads CASSQEVLAGGQETQYF. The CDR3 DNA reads TGTGCCAGCAGCCAAGAGGTCCTTGCGGGGGGGCAAGAGACCCAGTACTTC.

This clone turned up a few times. This CDR3 is CASRGLAGVDGELFF. The CDR3 nucleotides are TGCGCCAGCAGGGGACTAGCGGGAGTTGACGGGGAGCTGTTTTTT. The chain has TRBV10-2 and TRBJ2-2; 14 nucleotides match TRBD2. Germline CDR1 WSHSY, CDR2 SAAADI. The CDR3 runs to 15 residues. V lost 6 bases and J lost 7; bases outside the gene matches: 4.

CDR3 amino acids: CASSLGWTGTYEQYF. The CDR3 DNA is TGTGCCAGCAGCTTAGGATGGACAGGAACCTACGAGCAGTACTTC. The chain uses TRBV7-2 and TRBJ2-7; 7 nucleotides match TRBD1. The CDR3 has 15 amino acids. Germline V gives CDR1 SGHTA, CDR2 FQGNSA. With 1 base clipped from V and 2 bases from J, the junction kept 5 bases outside the gene matches.

The chain's CDR3 is CASSRDRVDYGYTF. CDR3 bases: TGTGCCAGCTCCCGGGATCGGGTGGACTATGGCTACACCTTC. The genes are TRBV18 and TRBJ1-2; D not resolved. V was clipped by 6 bases and J by 3 bases, with 14 bases between them. The CDR3 is made up of 14 amino acids. CDR1 is KGHSH, CDR2 LQKENI, per germline.

CDR3: CAWTPTVTYILNTEAFF. In DNA, the CDR3 is TGTGCCTGGACCCCCACAGTTACCTATATATTGAACACTGAAGCTTTCTTT. The chain is built from TRBV30 and TRBJ1-1; D is uncertain. The germline V and J ends were trimmed by 4 bases and 0 bases, with 21 bases remaining between them. CDR3 length equals 17 residues. CDR1 and CDR2 (germline): GTSNPN, SVGIG (reference sequence).

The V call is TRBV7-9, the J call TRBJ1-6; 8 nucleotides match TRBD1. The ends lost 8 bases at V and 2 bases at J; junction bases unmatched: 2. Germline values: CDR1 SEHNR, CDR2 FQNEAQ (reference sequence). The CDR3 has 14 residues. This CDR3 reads CASAGGTYNSPLHF. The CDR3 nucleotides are TGTGCCAGCGCAGGGGGCACCTATAATTCACCCCTCCACTTT.

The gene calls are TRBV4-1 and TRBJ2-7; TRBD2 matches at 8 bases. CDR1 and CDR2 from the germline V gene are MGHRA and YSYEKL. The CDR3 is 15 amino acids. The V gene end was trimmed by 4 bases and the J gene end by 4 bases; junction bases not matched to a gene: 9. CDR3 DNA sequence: TGCGCCAGCAGCCGGCAGCCAGCGGGAGCTTACGAGCAGTACTTC. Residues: CASSRQPAGAYEQYF.